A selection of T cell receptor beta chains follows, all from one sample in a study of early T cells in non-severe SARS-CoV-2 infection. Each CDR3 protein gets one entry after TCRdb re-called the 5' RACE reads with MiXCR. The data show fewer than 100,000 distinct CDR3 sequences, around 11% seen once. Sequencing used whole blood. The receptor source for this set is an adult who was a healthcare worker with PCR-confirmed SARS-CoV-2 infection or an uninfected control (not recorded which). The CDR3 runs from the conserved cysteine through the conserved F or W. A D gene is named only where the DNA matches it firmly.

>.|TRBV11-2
CASSLDLRQETQYF
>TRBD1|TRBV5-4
CASSGGTGFLYNEQFF
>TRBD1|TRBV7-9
CASSIPGQGLYGYTF
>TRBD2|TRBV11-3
CASSLFGTSGGNEQFF
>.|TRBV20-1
CSARDDSRFSNQPQHF
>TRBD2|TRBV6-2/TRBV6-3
CASTTGGWNEQFF
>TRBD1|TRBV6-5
CASSPTGGKGEKLFF
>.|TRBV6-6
CASSRGASTDTQYF
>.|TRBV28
CASRGSYSNQPQHF
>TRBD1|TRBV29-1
CSVLRQGENTGELFF
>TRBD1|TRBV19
CASSMGWDRDQETQYF
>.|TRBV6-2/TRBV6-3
CASSYLPNGGAPYNEQFF
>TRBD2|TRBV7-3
CASSLTGLANNEQFF
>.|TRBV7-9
CASTPPDSSGNTIYF
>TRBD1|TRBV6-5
CASSRTGATYEQYF
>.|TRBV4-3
CASSQDAAGGQPQHF
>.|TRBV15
CATSRDPPRSQLRNTEAFF
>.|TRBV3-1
CASSQGVNYGYTF
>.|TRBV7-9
CASSSAGDTYEQYF